The 30 T cell receptor beta chains reported below all come from one sample, sequenced in a study of T cell clones after liver transplantation. The repertoire was sequenced with immunoSEQ multiplex PCR; TCRdb's copy has only in-frame clones and lacks some. The profile shows roughly 51,000 clones, 55% to 85% of them singletons. The sequencing here drew on CD4+ T cells from blood, taken around 52 months after liver transplant. The source is a human patient who received a liver transplant. The T cells may come from the graft donor.

This chain joins TRBV2 and TRBJ1-1; perhaps TRBD1 as D (5 bases). This CDR3 spans 13 amino acids. Germline V gene lookup returns CDR1 SNHLY and CDR2 FYNNEI. Trimming removed 6 bases from V and 8 bases from J, with 16 bases in between. CDR3 DNA sequence: TGTGCCAGCAGCGTCGGGGGGGATTCCGAAGCTTTCTTT. This gives the protein CASSVGGDSEAFF.

V gene TRBV28 combines with J gene TRBJ1-5, with D uncertain. Germline values: CDR1 MDHEN, CDR2 SYDVKM. V was shortened by 3 bases and J by 4 bases, with 7 bases between the two germline ends. The CDR3 totals 13 residues. The CDR3 nucleotides read TGTGCCAGCAGTTTCAGCAGGAATCAGCCCCAGCATTTT. This codes for CASSFSRNQPQHF.

The chain employs TRBV5-4 and TRBJ2-2, with 8 bases aligning to TRBD2. CDR3 length: 15 residues. The germline gives CDR1 SGHNT, CDR2 YYREEE (reference sequence). The trim removed 6 bases at V and 7 bases at J, leaving 11 bases unmatched. The CDR3 nucleotides read TGTGCCAGCACTTCCGGGGGGGGCCGAAACGGGGAGCTGTTTTTT. This sequence encodes CASTSGGGRNGELFF.

J is TRBJ1-2 and V is TRBV6-1, with 9 bases identical to TRBD1. The germline gives CDR1 MNHNS, CDR2 SASEGT. The CDR3 consists of 15 residues. J gave up 7 bases and V 0 bases, and 6 bases lay outside the gene matches. CDR3 DNA sequence: TGTGCCAGCAGTGAAGCCGGACAGGGGCCGGGTGGCTACACCTTC. This translates into CASSEAGQGPGGYTF.

The rearrangement joins TRBV7-2 to TRBJ2-7; 13 nucleotides align to TRBD2. The ends lost 5 bases at V and 5 bases at J; junction bases unmatched: 0. The germline CDR1 and CDR2 sequences are SGHTA and FQGNSA. The CDR3 is 13 amino acids. CDR3 DNA sequence: TGTGCCAGCAGCGGACTAGCGGGGGACGAGCAGTACTTC. Translation gives CASSGLAGDEQYF.

This clone was found a few times. The chain couples TRBV28 to TRBJ1-2; D is possibly TRBD1 (5 bases). V lost 4 bases and J 8 bases, leaving 20 bases between the germline ends. The CDR3 is made up of 15 amino acids. Germline V gene lookup returns CDR1 MDHEN and CDR2 SYDVKM. CDR3 nucleotide sequence: TGTGCCAGCAGTTCCTACGCCAGGGACCATCGGGGCTACACCTTC. This sequence encodes CASSSYARDHRGYTF.

The genes are TRBV6-5 and TRBJ1-1; D not resolved. CDR3 length: 15 residues. Germline lookup yields CDR1 MNHEY and CDR2 SVGAGI. The germline V and J ends were trimmed by 0 bases and 4 bases, with 12 bases remaining between them. The DNA of the CDR3 is TGTGCCAGCAGTTACTCAGCAACGGGGTCCACTGAAGCTTTCTTT. Its translation is CASSYSATGSTEAFF.

CDR3 residues: CASSAAGTDLANYGYTF. CDR3 in DNA: TGTGCCAGCAGCGCCGCCGGGACAGACCTAGCTAACTATGGCTACACCTTC. V is TRBV9 and J is TRBJ1-2; TRBD1 agrees at 7 bases. Germline CDR1 reads SGDLS; CDR2 reads YYNGEE. The CDR3 covers 17 residues. J was trimmed by 0 bases and V by 3 bases; bases with no gene match: 11. Drawing the rest from reference TRBV9 and TRBJ1-2, the complete variable domain is DSGVTQTPKHLITATGQRVTLRCSPRSGDLSVYWYQQSLDQGLQFLIQYYNGEERAKGNILERFSAQQFPDLHSELNLSSLELGDSALYFCASSAAGTDLANYGYTFGSGTRLTVV.

As to this clone: Other DNA sequences in the same sample also yield this CDR3. The CDR3 is CAISEQFYGYTF. CDR3 nucleotide sequence: TGTGCCATCAGTGAACAGTTCTATGGCTACACCTTC. The chain uses TRBV10-3 and TRBJ1-2; D gene uncertain. CDR1 is ENHRY and CDR2 is SYGVKD in the germline V gene. Trimming pared 3 bases from V and 4 bases from J, leaving 6 bases between. There are 12 residues in the CDR3.

By frequency in the sample, this clone is medium-sized. This chain uses TRBV6-1 with TRBJ1-3; D not certain. CDR3 size: 16 residues. V dropped 0 bases and J dropped 7 bases, with 16 bases sitting between them. CDR1 and CDR2 from the germline V gene are MNHNS and SASEGT. For the CDR3, the DNA is TGTGCCAGCAGTGAAGCCCCGGCCGGGGAGAGGAACACCATATATTTT. Protein product: CASSEAPAGERNTIYF.

The chain combines TRBV4-2 with TRBJ2-6; possibly TRBD2 for D (6 bases). The V gene's germline CDR1 is LGHNA and CDR2 YNFKEQ. Trimming took off 0 bases at V and 2 bases at J, with 17 bases between the two ends. CDR3 size: 19 residues. In DNA, the CDR3 is TGTGCCAGCAGCCAAGAGGACTACACACACCCAACTGGGGCCAACGTCCTGACTTTC. Encoded protein: CASSQEDYTHPTGANVLTF.

The V and J genes are TRBV28 and TRBJ1-2, with D hard to call. Germline V CDR1 and CDR2: MDHEN, SYDVKM. V gave up 5 bases and J gave up 1 base, with 17 bases separating them. The CDR3 covers 16 residues. The CDR3 loop is CASSPPPRRFNYGYTF. The CDR3 DNA is TGTGCCAGCAGTCCCCCCCCCAGGCGGTTTAACTATGGCTACACCTTC.

With respect to this clone: Its ends do not fully match the called genes, so a read error is possible. The chain joins TRBV6-1 to TRBJ1-1; no clear D gene. The CDR3 is made up of 15 amino acids. The germline V gene encodes CDR1 MNHNS and CDR2 SASEGT. This CDR3 reads CAISERAAERTEAFF. The CDR3 DNA is TGTGCCATCAGTGAGCGGGCCGCTGAGAGGACTGAAGCTTTCTTT.

This clone has a single count. This sequence joins TRBV6-5 and TRBJ2-7; no definite D call. Trimming removed 6 bases from V and 2 bases from J, with 17 bases in between. In germline, CDR1 is MNHEY, CDR2 SVGAGI. The CDR3 is 15 amino acids. CDR3: CASRSPDGTPYEQYF. The CDR3 DNA is TGTGCCAGCAGATCCCCGGACGGCACACCCTACGAGCAGTACTTC.

The V call is TRBV6-5, the J call TRBJ1-4, with TRBD1 as a possible D gene (6 bases). V lost 5 bases, J lost 8 bases, and 9 bases lay in between. CDR1 is MNHEY, CDR2 SVGAGI, per germline. The CDR3 sequence is 12 residues long. CDR3 DNA: TGTGCCAGCAGTCCCAGGGGAGAAAAACTGTTTTTT. Residues: CASSPRGEKLFF.

This clone has a single count. CDR3 in DNA: TGTGCCAGTAGTATAGCCGGGACTGGGACCTATGGCTACACCTTC. This gives the protein CASSIAGTGTYGYTF. The chain uses TRBV19 and TRBJ1-2; TRBD1 is a possible D gene (5 bases). This CDR3 region has 15 residues. Deletions cut 1 base from V and 4 bases from J, with 13 bases between. Germline V CDR1 and CDR2: LNHDA, SQIVND (reference sequence).

The J gene is TRBJ1-1, the V gene TRBV18; TRBD1 might be the D (5 bases). CDR1 and CDR2 (germline): KGHSH, LQKENI. This CDR3 has 13 residues. V was trimmed by 6 bases and J by 3 bases, leaving 11 bases between them. The CDR3 nucleotides read TGTGCCAGCTCCGGGGGTGAGGACACTGAAGCTTTCTTT. Protein sequence: CASSGGEDTEAFF. The full variable domain, its missing parts supplied by reference TRBV18 and TRBJ1-1, is NAGVMQNPRHLVRRRGQEARLRCSPMKGHSHVYWYRQLPEEGLKFMVYLQKENIIDESGMPKERFSAEFPKEGPSILRIQQVVRGDSAAYFCASSGGEDTEAFFGQGTRLTVV.

V gene TRBV6-1 combines with J gene TRBJ1-1; TRBD1 agrees at 8 bases. J gave up 2 bases and V 7 bases, and 6 bases lay outside the gene matches. The CDR3 runs 14 residues. Germline loops: CDR1 MNHNS, CDR2 SASEGT. CDR3 residues: CASKSGQGNTEAFF. The CDR3, as DNA: TGTGCCAGCAAGTCCGGACAGGGTAACACTGAAGCTTTCTTT.

V is TRBV25-1 and J is TRBJ2-1; D is unresolved. The CDR3 has 15 residues. V gave up 3 bases and J gave up 2 bases, with 11 bases separating them. CDR1 and CDR2 (germline): MGHDK, SYGVNS. As DNA, the CDR3 is TGTGCCAGCAGTGACCCCCAGCGACCCTACAATGAGCAGTTCTTC. This translates into CASSDPQRPYNEQFF.

The chain couples TRBV18 to TRBJ1-5; D is perhaps TRBD1 (6 bases). CDR1 is KGHSH, CDR2 LQKENI, per germline. The CDR3 is made up of 14 amino acids. V shed 2 bases and J shed 7 bases, with 12 bases lying between them. The CDR3 coding sequence is TGTGCCAGCTCACCAGGAACAGGGAGGCAGCCCCAGCATTTT. It yields the protein CASSPGTGRQPQHF.

The chain uses TRBV5-1 and TRBJ2-5; D call uncertain. Per the germline V gene, CDR1 is SGHRS and CDR2 is YFSETQ. This CDR3 is 12 amino acids long. Trimming shortened V by 0 bases and J by 0 bases, and 0 bases separated the two germline ends. The DNA of the CDR3 is TGCGCCAGCAGCTTGGACCAAGAGACCCAGTACTTC. Encoded protein: CASSLDQETQYF.

The CDR3 sequence is CASSLNYGANVLTF. The CDR3 DNA follows: TGTGCCAGCAGCTTAAACTACGGGGCCAACGTCCTGACTTTC. The chain employs TRBV7-2 and TRBJ2-6; D remains unclear. Per germline, CDR1 SGHTA and CDR2 FQGNSA. V was clipped by 2 bases and J by 4 bases, with 6 bases between them. This CDR3 is built from 14 residues.

In its sample, this clone was seen a few times. This rearrangement joins TRBV2 to TRBJ1-2; the D is unclear. The V gene's germline CDR1 is SNHLY and CDR2 FYNNEI. The CDR3 has 12 amino acids. V lost 6 bases, J lost 4 bases, and 9 bases lay in between. The CDR3 protein is CASSLRAYGYTF. In DNA, the CDR3 is TGTGCCAGCAGCTTAAGGGCCTATGGCTACACCTTC.

The rearrangement uses TRBV6-5 and TRBJ1-1; 7 bases are a match to TRBD1. The CDR3 is 14 residues long. The trim removed 5 bases at V and 3 bases at J, leaving 6 bases unmatched. Per germline, CDR1 MNHEY and CDR2 SVGAGI. The CDR3, as DNA: TGTGCCAGCAGTAAGACAGGGCTGGACACTGAAGCTTTCTTT. It encodes CASSKTGLDTEAFF.

This clone was seen just once. J is TRBJ2-2 and V is TRBV5-1; 10 nucleotides line up with TRBD1. Germline CDR1 reads SGHRS; CDR2 reads YFSETQ. The CDR3 contains 15 residues. J gave up 4 bases and V 7 bases, and 7 bases lay outside the gene matches. The CDR3 sequence: CASAGGTGVTGELFF. As DNA, the CDR3 is TGCGCCAGCGCTGGGGGGACAGGGGTCACCGGGGAGCTGTTTTTT.

The sample holds a few counts of this clone. The chain uses TRBV5-4 and TRBJ1-2; D remains ambiguous. CDR3 length: 12 residues. CDR1 and CDR2 from the germline V gene are SGHNT and YYREEE (reference sequence). V lost 0 bases and J 8 bases, leaving 8 bases between the germline ends. This chain's CDR3 is CASSLDGEGYTF. The CDR3 DNA follows: TGTGCCAGCAGCTTGGACGGGGAAGGCTACACCTTC. The complete variable domain, with remaining parts taken from reference TRBV5-4 and TRBJ1-2, reads ETGVTQSPTHLIKTRGQQVTLRCSSQSGHNTVSWYQQALGQGPQFIFQYYREEENGRGNFPPRFSGLQFPNYSSELNVNALELDDSALYLCASSLDGEGYTFGSGTRLTVV.

This chain uses TRBV11-1 with TRBJ2-7; TRBD2 is a possible D gene (6 bases). This CDR3 has 15 residues. Trimming pared 5 bases from V and 2 bases from J, leaving 16 bases between. The germline V gene encodes CDR1 SGHAT and CDR2 FQDESV (reference sequence). This chain's CDR3 is CASSPSGTATYEQYF. The CDR3 nucleotides read TGTGCCAGCAGCCCATCCGGGACTGCAACCTACGAGCAGTACTTC.

This clone was seen a handful of times. The chain has TRBV30 and TRBJ1-4; D might be TRBD1 (5 bases). The CDR3 length is 14 residues. Germline-derived CDR1 and CDR2 are GTSNPN and SVGIG (reference sequence). Trimming shortened V by 3 bases and J by 8 bases, and 16 bases separated the two germline ends. This chain's CDR3 is CAWSGVQGGEKLFF. The CDR3 DNA reads as TGTGCCTGGAGCGGGGTGCAGGGTGGAGAAAAACTGTTTTTT.

V is TRBV25-1 and J is TRBJ1-6, with D tentatively TRBD1 (5 bases). The CDR3 loop spans 14 amino acids. The V end lost 8 bases, the J end lost 10 bases, and 18 bases lay between the germline ends. CDR1 and CDR2 (germline): MGHDK, SYGVNS. CDR3 sequence reads: CASRGVGDRSPLHF. The CDR3 DNA reads as TGTGCCAGCCGGGGAGTGGGGGATCGATCACCCCTCCACTTT. Variable domain in full (rest from reference TRBV25-1 and TRBJ1-6): EADIYQTPRYLVIGTGKKITLECSQTMGHDKMYWYQQDPGMELHLIHYSYGVNSTEKGDLSSESTVSRIRTEHFPLTLESARPSHTSQYLCASRGVGDRSPLHFGNGTRLTVT.

The chain carries TRBV29-1 and TRBJ1-1; D not certain. The CDR3 has 12 residues. V lost 7 bases to trimming and J lost 1 base, with 10 bases between them. CDR1 is SQVTM, CDR2 ANQGSEA, per germline. Here the CDR3 DNA reads TGCAGCGCCCTACCGACGAACACTGAAGCTTTCTTT. This sequence encodes CSALPTNTEAFF.